A single sample is the source of the 16 T cell receptor beta chains below, sequenced in a study of preoperative IRX-2 immunotherapy in early breast cancer. Specified treatment: preoperative locoregional IRX-2 cytokine immunotherapy. Repertoires were generated with immunoSEQ multiplex PCR, while TCRdb's copy carries only in-frame clones and drops some. The sample carries tens of thousands of clones, roughly four fifths recorded once. Sequencing was performed on lymph node tissue, taken after IRX-2 immunotherapy. These receptors all come from a human donor with breast cancer.

This chain connects TRBV6-7 to TRBJ1-2; TRBD1 might be the D (5 bases). TRBV6-7 is identified as an open reading frame with a role that is uncertain. The CDR3 loop spans 14 amino acids. Deletions cut 8 bases from V and 3 bases from J, with 16 bases between. This chain's CDR3 is CASAGGTKDYGYTF. The CDR3 DNA reads TGTGCCAGCGCCGGGGGGACCAAGGACTATGGCTACACCTTC.

V gene TRBV5-1 combines with J gene TRBJ1-5; TRBD1 agrees at 8 bases. With 0 bases clipped from V and 5 bases from J, the junction kept 4 bases outside the gene matches. Germline V lookup: CDR1 SGHRS, CDR2 YFSETQ. This CDR3 is built from 15 residues. CDR3 in amino acids: CASSLVPGGYQPQHF. The CDR3 DNA is TGCGCCAGCAGCTTGGTTCCAGGGGGCTATCAGCCCCAGCATTTT.

This clone turned up a few times. The chain links TRBV6-8 to TRBJ1-1; the match to TRBD1 covers 7 bases. V gave up 5 bases and J gave up 4 bases; unmatched junction bases: 4. CDR3 length equals 13 residues. Germline loops: CDR1 MNHGY, CDR2 SAAAGT. CDR3 region: CASSPTGVTEAFF. CDR3 nucleotides: TGTGCCAGCAGTCCAACAGGGGTCACTGAAGCTTTCTTT.

This clone was detected a few times. This sequence joins TRBV11-3 and TRBJ2-5; 12 bases line up with TRBD1. Looked up from germline, CDR1 is SGHNT and CDR2 is YENEEA. The CDR3 spans 15 residues. The J segment lost 4 bases and the V segment lost 5 bases, leaving 5 bases of the junction unmatched. The CDR3 nucleotides are TGTGCCAGCAGCCCGGGACAGGGGGCTCGAGAGACCCAGTACTTC. Translation: CASSPGQGARETQYF. The full variable domain, rest sourced from reference TRBV11-3 and TRBJ2-5, is EAGVVQSPRYKIIEKKQPVAFWCNPISGHNTLYWYLQNLGQGPELLIRYENEEAVDDSQLPKDRFSAERLKGVDSTLKIQPAELGDSAVYLCASSPGQGARETQYFGPGTRLLVL.

The chain carries TRBV11-3 and TRBJ1-1, with a tentative D call TRBD1 (6 bases). The CDR3 consists of 14 residues. The germline CDR1 and CDR2 sequences are SGHNT and YENEEA. V was shortened by 0 bases and J by 5 bases, with 10 bases between the two germline ends. CDR3 coding DNA: TGTGCCAGCAGCTTAGAGGGGGCTAAGACTGAAGCTTTCTTT. This codes for CASSLEGAKTEAFF.

V gene TRBV6-8 combines with J gene TRBJ2-7, with 10 bases lining up with TRBD2. Germline assignment: CDR1 MNHGY and CDR2 SAAAGT. The CDR3 has 14 residues. The V segment lost 6 bases and the J segment 4 bases; nucleotides outside the gene matches: 6. CDR3 in amino acids: CASRSSGSIYEQYF. The CDR3 DNA is TGTGCCAGCAGATCTAGCGGGAGCATTTACGAGCAGTACTTC.

V usage is TRBV7-1 and J usage is TRBJ1-1; D ambiguous. TRBV7-1 is known as an ORF, though its function is uncertain. The V gene lost 4 bases and the J gene lost 11 bases, with 17 bases spanning the gap. The CDR3 totals 13 residues. In DNA form, the CDR3 reads TGTGCCAGCAGCTTAGCCGCAACAAATGTGGCTTTCTTT. Translating gives CASSLAATNVAFF.

The chain recombines TRBV18 with TRBJ2-2, with D unclear. This CDR3 spans 16 amino acids. Germline V gene lookup returns CDR1 KGHSH and CDR2 LQKENI. Trimming took off 2 bases at V and 8 bases at J, with 18 bases between the two ends. CDR3 sequence reads: CASSPALPGLSGELFF. CDR3 nucleotides: TGTGCCAGCTCACCAGCCCTGCCAGGATTATCGGGGGAGCTGTTTTTT.

The gene calls are TRBV19 and TRBJ2-3; 13 bases are shared with TRBD2. V shed 7 bases, J shed 5 bases, and the junction held 3 bases outside the gene matches. Germline V gene lookup returns CDR1 LNHDA and CDR2 SQIVND (reference sequence). The CDR3 loop spans 14 amino acids. CDR3 DNA: TGTGCCAGTAACCGACTAGCGGGAGGAGATACGCAGTATTTT. It yields the protein CASNRLAGGDTQYF.

This clone is a singleton in its sample. The chain employs TRBV29-1 and TRBJ2-7, with D perhaps matching TRBD1 or TRBD2 (5 bases each). CDR3 length: 13 amino acids. V was cut by 6 bases and J by 0 bases, with 12 bases left in between. CDR1 and CDR2 (germline): SQVTM, ANQGSEA. The CDR3 loop is CSVLSGSSYEQYF. The CDR3 DNA is TGCAGCGTCCTATCAGGGAGCTCCTACGAGCAGTACTTC.

By share, this clone counts as medium-sized. The gene calls are TRBV11-3 and TRBJ2-7; D is perhaps TRBD1 (5 bases). CDR1 and CDR2 (germline): SGHNT, YENEEA. With 0 bases removed from V and 3 bases from J, the gap between germline ends came to 9 bases. This CDR3 region has 14 residues. The CDR3 region is CASSLDAGFYEQYF. CDR3 DNA sequence: TGTGCCAGCAGCTTAGATGCAGGGTTCTACGAGCAGTACTTC.

The chain recombines TRBV19 with TRBJ2-1, with 14 bases lining up with TRBD2. Germline CDR1 is LNHDA and CDR2 is SQIVND (reference sequence). The CDR3 consists of 15 residues. J lost 8 bases, V lost 6 bases, and 6 bases had no gene match. In DNA, the CDR3 is TGTGCCAGTAGAGAGACTAGCGGGAGGGCCGATGAGCAGTTCTTC. Translation: CASRETSGRADEQFF. Supplemented by reference TRBV19 and TRBJ2-1, the full variable domain reads DGGITQSPKYLFRKEGQNVTLSCEQNLNHDAMYWYRQDPGQGLRLIYYSQIVNDFQKGDIAEGYSVSREKKESFPLTVTSAQKNPTAFYLCASRETSGRADEQFFGPGTRLTVL.

The genes are TRBV15 and TRBJ1-1, with 9 bases matching TRBD1. The V gene end was trimmed by 1 base and the J gene end by 7 bases; junction bases not matched to a gene: 13. The germline V gene encodes CDR1 LNHNV and CDR2 YYDKDF (reference sequence). The CDR3 has 17 residues. As DNA, the CDR3 is TGTGCCACCAGCAGAGCGCAAGGACAGGGGTCGAGAGTTGAAGCTTTCTTT. It translates to CATSRAQGQGSRVEAFF.

This clone was observed once. The V gene is TRBV7-7, the J gene TRBJ1-5; D remains ambiguous. Trimming removed 5 bases from V and 0 bases from J, with 11 bases in between. Germline V gene lookup returns CDR1 SSHAT and CDR2 FNYEAQ (reference sequence). CDR3 length: 15 amino acids. This CDR3 is CASSRPWNSNQPQHF. The CDR3 coding sequence is TGTGCCAGCAGCCGACCATGGAATAGCAATCAGCCCCAGCATTTT.

This chain joins TRBV25-1 and TRBJ1-4; D is uncertain. Trimming shortened V by 3 bases and J by 0 bases, and 8 bases separated the two germline ends. The CDR3 is 15 residues long. CDR1 is MGHDK, CDR2 SYGVNS, per germline. This chain's CDR3 is CASSESGATNEKLFF. The DNA for the CDR3 is TGTGCCAGCAGTGAGTCGGGAGCAACTAATGAAAAACTGTTTTTT.

In nucleotides, the CDR3 is TGCAGCGTCGCTTCAGTGTCAACTAATGAAAAACTGTTTTTT. Translated, it gives CSVASVSTNEKLFF. The chain joins TRBV29-1 to TRBJ1-4, with D unclear. The CDR3 contains 14 residues. Per germline, CDR1 SQVTM and CDR2 ANQGSEA. Trimming left V 6 bases short and J 0 bases short, with 11 bases between.